Given below is one T cell receptor beta chain in context. The data are from a study of cytomegalovirus exposure and HLA in healthy donors. The V end lost 6 bases, the J end lost 5 bases, and 10 bases lay between the germline ends. The germline V gene has CDR1 ENHRY and CDR2 SYGVKD. The CDR3 sequence is 12 residues long. A multiplex PCR was run with 60 Vbeta primers and 13 Jbeta primers. Libraries were prepared by immunoSEQ multiplex PCR; TCRdb keeps only in-frame clonotypes and omits some of them. The listing contains roughly 50,000 clones. This TCR derives from a woman in her thirties or forties in good health and CMV-seronegative. The chain couples TRBV10-3 to TRBJ1-1, with a weak D call TRBD1 (5 bases). The sequenced sample consisted of PBMCs. The CDR3 nucleotides are TGTGCCATCAGCCAAACAGGTACTGAAGCTTTCTTT. This codes for CAISQTGTEAFF.